This T cell receptor beta chain originates from a study of T cells in Graves' hyperthyroidism and ophthalmopathy. Study overall: Any treatment followed the collection of peripheral blood at initial diagnosis. Study-wide findings and caveats: Clonotypes that were expanded in thyroid above 0.001 mostly appeared in blood too.

Fresh peripheral blood, approximately 10 ml, was the source of the PBMCs. The germline gives CDR1 SGHTA, CDR2 FQGNSA. V trimming: 1 base; J trimming: 3 bases; junction bases outside the gene matches: 3. The CDR3 runs to 15 residues. The TCR beta CDR3 regions underwent amplification using RNA transcripts as the source. When the TCR CDR3 underwent first-round RT-PCR, the HTBI primer set was used. TCRdb reanalysed the multiplex PCR reads using MiXCR and keeps one entry per CDR3 protein. The table includes about 500,000 distinct CDR3 sequences, 17% detected once. This clonotype was picked up a small number of times. The antigen is undetermined.

The TCR originated in a woman under 30 with Graves' ophthalmopathy. The chain combines TRBV7-2 with TRBJ2-7, with 10 bases fitting TRBD2. The specimen sequenced was blood. CDR3 sequence (DNA): TGTGCCAGCAGCTTAGTCGGACTAGCGGACTACGAGCAGTACTTC. Amino acids: CASSLVGLADYEQYF. Full variable domain (remainder filled in from reference TRBV7-2 and TRBJ2-7): GAGVSQSPSNKVTEKGKDVELRCDPISGHTALYWYRQSLGQGLEFLIYFQGNSAPDKSGLPSDRFSAERTGGSVSTLTIQRTQQEDSAVYLCASSLVGLADYEQYFGPGTRLTVT.